Reported below is one TCR beta chain. This entry is derived from a study of human T cells and chemical hapten exposure. CDR1 SQVTM and CDR2 ANQGSEA come from the germline V gene. The V end lost 0 bases, the J end lost 5 bases, and 13 bases lay between the germline ends. The CDR3 has 14 amino acids. Time point here: healthy volunteer bleed at 2 weeks. The authors' total RNA extraction used unfractionated whole blood. TCRdb recomputed calls from the RACE reads with MiXCR, one row per CDR3 protein. The data contain about 93,000 distinct CDR3 sequences, over 8% of them seen just once; the ten biggest clones take up approximately 2.9%.

The receptor comes from a female donor in good health. Some clones in this sample may be carry-over from other donors' samples. The sample was whole blood. The chain uses TRBV29-1 and TRBJ2-5; perhaps D is TRBD1 or TRBD2 (5 bases each). CDR3 in DNA: TGCAGCGTTGAAGATCGTTTCGGGGACGAGACCCAGTACTTC. It translates to CSVEDRFGDETQYF. Full variable domain (missing parts from reference TRBV29-1 and TRBJ2-5): SAVISQKPSRDICQRGTSLTIQCQVDSQVTMMFWYRQQPGQSLTLIATANQGSEATYESGFVIDKFPISRPNLTFSTLTVSNMSPEDSSIYLCSVEDRFGDETQYFGPGTRLLVL.